This entry features one TCR beta chain sequence. Its cognate antigen is unknown. Time point reported: blood 4 weeks post-SBRT, at nephrectomy. The treatment: 15 Gy SBRT to primary tumor, nephrectomy 4 weeks later. Nephrectomy followed 15 Gy stereotactic body radiation by 4 weeks. Blood was sampled at baseline, 2 weeks and 4 weeks after SBRT. The tumor was a clear cell renal cell carcinoma. This sample is drawn from a study of radiation and T cells in renal cell carcinoma. The CDR3 covers 13 residues. The V and J ends lost 4 bases and 9 bases respectively, with 13 bases between them. Germline V CDR1 and CDR2: MNHNY, SVGAGI (reference sequence). TCRdb's table, derived via immunoSEQ multiplex PCR, lists solely in-frame clones and lacks some. The sample lists 60,000 to 95,000 clones; around four fifths were seen once. Study outcomes and limitations: In blood, top tumor clones expanded by 2 weeks, shrinking by 4.

This TCR came from a woman aged 60-75 years with renal cell carcinoma. V is TRBV6-6 and J is TRBJ2-1; D may be TRBD2 (6 bases). The sample consisted of blood, taken from a patient whose treatment included radiotherapy and nephrectomy. Here the CDR3 reads CASSSLEGGEQFF. The CDR3 bases are TGTGCCAGCAGTTCCCTGGAGGGAGGTGAGCAGTTCTTC.